This T cell receptor beta chain was sequenced in a study of shared clonotypes between healthy human individuals. Study observations and caveats: Roughly 5.3% of naive CD4 clonotypes were common to four donors. Tissue TCR repertoires likely differ from these blood-only repertoires.

The authors divided CD4+ cells into CD45RA+ naive and CD45RA-negative memory subsets. As for this clone: Its antigen is currently unknown.

The length of the CDR3 is 15 residues. Trimming cost V 2 bases and J 3 bases; bases outside gene matches: 4. Germline assignment: CDR1 SGHTA and CDR2 FQGNSA. The assay was carried out at the deep level. Data came from immunoSEQ multiplex PCR; TCRdb stores just in-frame clones and leaves some out. The sample comprises over 2 million clones, 85% to 95% of which are singletons, and more than 0.1% rests with the top ten. Sequencing input: naive CD4+ T cells sorted from blood. As for subset: CD45RA+ positively selected. This clonotype was sampled from a young man in good health. The gene calls are TRBV7-2 and TRBJ2-1; TRBD2 matches 7 bases. CDR3 DNA: TGTGCCAGCAGCTTATTTGCGGGGGACTACAATGAGCAGTTCTTC. Translating gives CASSLFAGDYNEQFF.